This TCR beta chain originates from a study of blood T cell repertoires in COVID-19. Overall study context: Both acute and convalescent COVID-19 samples were obtained from the United States, Italy and Spain. T cells, B-cell-depleted T cells, or PBMCs supplied cDNA or gDNA.

Followed over time, Seattle patients had been enrolled while infection was active. Germline V gives CDR1 SGHRS, CDR2 YFSETQ. This CDR3 has 17 amino acids. Trimming pared 0 bases from V and 4 bases from J, leaving 16 bases between. Methods used by the authors: Nucleated cell counts were estimated from reference gene primer amplification. Some clones are missing from TCRdb's copy, which holds only in-frame ones; the method was immunoSEQ multiplex PCR. The V and J calls and clone size are taken from that table; D and trimming were inferred from the DNA. Among about 160,000 clones, about 88% were seen once, and the ten largest hold under 7%.

The TCR originated in a woman in her forties or fifties with COVID-19, enrolled during active disease. The J gene is TRBJ2-2, the V gene TRBV5-1; D perhaps matches TRBD1 (5 bases). The sequenced sample consisted of peripheral blood. CDR3 in DNA: TGCGCCAGCAGCTTGGAATTCGCCGCAGGGATCACCGGGGAGCTGTTTTTT. This sequence encodes CASSLEFAAGITGELFF. Complete variable domain (other parts from reference TRBV5-1 and TRBJ2-2): KAGVTQTPRYLIKTRGQQVTLSCSPISGHRSVSWYQQTPGQGLQFLFEYFSETQRNKGNFPGRFSGRQFSNSRSEMNVSTLELGDSALYLCASSLEFAAGITGELFFGEGSRLTVL.